The 15 T cell receptor beta chains given below trace back to one sample, sequenced in a study of T cells in Graves' hyperthyroidism and ophthalmopathy. TCR beta CDR3 region amplification was performed from RNA transcripts. A first-round RT-PCR of the TCR CDR3 used the HTBI primer set. TCRdb used MiXCR to reprocess the multiplex PCR reads, holding one entry per CDR3 protein. This sample has 500,000 to 600,000 distinct CDR3 sequences, with 20% found just once. The material sequenced was blood. These receptors all stem from a man in his forties or fifties with Graves' ophthalmopathy.

The genes are TRBV28 and TRBJ2-2; D may match TRBD1 or TRBD2 (6 bases each). CDR1 is MDHEN, CDR2 SYDVKM, per germline. This CDR3 spans 21 amino acids. V lost 2 bases and J lost 0, with 25 bases in between. The CDR3 DNA follows: TGTGCCAGCAGTTTAAGCTGGCTTGGACAGACGACTAGAGCGAACACCGGGGAGCTGTTTTTT. Translation gives CASSLSWLGQTTRANTGELFF.

The DNA of the CDR3 is TGTGCCAGCAGCCGCGGACAGGCCGTCTCTGGAAACACCATATATTTT. Translated, it gives CASSRGQAVSGNTIYF. The rearrangement joins TRBV11-2 to TRBJ1-3; 7 bases fit TRBD1. CDR1 is SGHAT and CDR2 is FQNNGV in the germline V gene. The CDR3 is made up of 16 amino acids. V dropped 5 bases and J dropped 0; count of bases not matched to a gene: 7.

This clonotype was seen at least ten times. The chain combines TRBV30 with TRBJ2-1; 8 bases agree with TRBD2. The CDR3 spans 14 residues. The ends lost 2 bases at V and 4 bases at J; junction bases unmatched: 4. Germline CDR1 reads GTSNPN; CDR2 reads SVGIG (reference sequence). CDR3 in DNA: TGTGCCTGGAGTAGGCTAGCGGGTTACAATGAGCAGTTCTTC. It is translated as CAWSRLAGYNEQFF.

This clonotype was found a few times. The gene calls are TRBV5-8 and TRBJ1-1, with D unresolved. The germline CDR1 and CDR2 sequences are SGHTS and YDEGEE. The CDR3 length is 13 residues. The V gene lost 4 bases and the J gene lost 3 bases, with 10 bases spanning the gap. The CDR3 is CASSPGLYTEAFF. CDR3 coding DNA: TGTGCCAGCAGCCCTGGGCTGTACACTGAAGCTTTCTTT.

The chain combines TRBV20-1 with TRBJ2-3; a weak D match, TRBD2 (5 bases). The CDR3 is 13 residues long. Per germline, CDR1 DFQATT and CDR2 SNEGSKA (reference sequence). V was cut by 1 base and J by 4 bases, with 9 bases left in between. The CDR3, as DNA: TGCAGTGCTAGAGCCAACGGGGCAGATACGCAGTATTTT. It encodes CSARANGADTQYF.

The table lists this clonotype with a count of one. V and J are TRBV20-1 and TRBJ2-5; TRBD2 matches at 8 bases. This CDR3 has 14 residues. J lost 4 bases, V lost 1 base, and 5 bases had no gene match. CDR1 and CDR2 from the germline V gene are DFQATT and SNEGSKA (reference sequence). CDR3: CSARGALAGETQYF. CDR3 coding DNA: TGCAGTGCTAGAGGCGCCCTAGCGGGAGAGACCCAGTACTTC.

J is TRBJ1-5 and V is TRBV7-2; D is uncertain. Germline CDR1 reads SGHTA; CDR2 reads FQGNSA. V was clipped by 0 bases and J by 6 bases, with 6 bases between them. This CDR3 region has 13 residues. The CDR3 protein is CASSLAQVQPQHF. The CDR3 DNA reads as TGTGCCAGCAGCTTAGCGCAGGTTCAGCCCCAGCATTTT.

This clonotype appeared many times. This chain joins TRBV20-1 and TRBJ1-2; 7 nucleotides line up with TRBD1. The CDR3 is 13 amino acids. Germline V gene lookup returns CDR1 DFQATT and CDR2 SNEGSKA (reference sequence). V was clipped by 2 bases and J by 2 bases; unmatched bases: 2. The CDR3 sequence is CSARLDRNYGYTF. The DNA for the CDR3 is TGCAGTGCTAGATTGGACAGGAACTATGGCTACACCTTC.

The chain combines TRBV6-1 with TRBJ2-7; D gene uncertain. Germline-derived CDR1 and CDR2 are MNHNS and SASEGT. Trimming shortened V by 7 bases and J by 1 base, and 8 bases separated the two germline ends. The CDR3 sequence is 12 residues long. The CDR3 sequence is CASKGQSYEQYF. CDR3 coding DNA: TGTGCCAGCAAGGGCCAGTCCTACGAGCAGTACTTC.

Only a few counts were recorded for this clonotype. The chain links TRBV18 to TRBJ2-1, with D possibly TRBD2 on 6 matching bases. The ends were cut back, 10 bases at V and 9 bases at J, with 16 bases in the middle. The CDR3 length is 12 residues. Germline CDR1 is KGHSH and CDR2 is LQKENI. The chain's CDR3 is CATQTAGIEQFF. The CDR3 nucleotides read TGTGCCACCCAAACCGCGGGGATTGAGCAGTTCTTC.

There are many counts of this clonotype. This chain links TRBV7-3 with TRBJ2-3; 11 bases map to TRBD2. The CDR3 is 16 amino acids. V trimming: 5 bases; J trimming: 0 bases; junction bases outside the gene matches: 4. Germline values: CDR1 SGHTA, CDR2 FQGTGA. This CDR3 is CASSDGTSGSTDTQYF. The CDR3 DNA reads TGTGCCAGCAGCGACGGGACTAGCGGAAGCACAGATACGCAGTATTTT.

The chain is built from TRBV7-6 and TRBJ2-2; a possible D gene is TRBD2 (6 bases). The CDR3 totals 19 residues. CDR1 and CDR2 (germline): SGHVS, FNYEAQ. Trimming cost V 0 bases and J 3 bases, with 20 bases left between them. The DNA of the CDR3 is TGTGCCAGCAGCTTAGCGGCTAGCGAGGAGCTATTTTACACCGGGGAGCTGTTTTTT. This sequence encodes CASSLAASEELFYTGELFF.

The chain couples TRBV10-2 to TRBJ2-7, with a possible D match to TRBD2 (6 bases). There are 16 residues in the CDR3. The V gene's germline CDR1 is WSHSY and CDR2 SAAADI. V was clipped by 2 bases and J by 4 bases, with 18 bases between them. CDR3 bases: TGCGCCAGCAGTGAGGTGATTAGCGGACACATATACGAGCAGTACTTC. The encoded protein is CASSEVISGHIYEQYF.

The CDR3 bases are TGCGCCAGCAGCCCTACAGGGGAGGCTAACTATGGCTACACCTTC. Translating gives CASSPTGEANYGYTF. The V and J genes are TRBV5-1 and TRBJ1-2; 7 bases are a match to TRBD1. Losses at the gene ends were 4 bases for V and 0 bases for J; bases not matched to a gene: 6. The CDR3 is 15 residues long. CDR1 and CDR2 (germline): SGHRS, YFSETQ.

This clonotype has ten or more counts. This chain links TRBV30 with TRBJ2-3, with 7 bases lining up with TRBD2. Germline CDR1 reads GTSNPN; CDR2 reads SVGIG (reference sequence). V lost 3 bases to trimming and J lost 6 bases; unmatched junction nucleotides: 12. The CDR3 sequence is 15 residues long. The CDR3 sequence is CAWRHKGGGRDTQYF. In DNA, the CDR3 is TGTGCCTGGAGGCATAAGGGCGGGGGAAGGGATACGCAGTATTTT.